One and the same sample provided the 15 T cell receptor beta chains below, sequenced in a study of response to subunit inactivated influenza vaccine. TCRdb fed the RT-PCR reads into MiXCR, producing one record per CDR3 protein. The table has 150,000 or so distinct CDR3 sequences, 9.5% to 13% seen once. The source material was non-naive T cells sorted from PBMCs, sampled about 6 weeks after vaccination. The origin of the receptors is a man between 45 and 60 years old who received an inactivated influenza vaccine.

This clonotype has only a few counts. V and J are TRBV4-1 and TRBJ1-4; 9 bases line up with TRBD1. This CDR3 comprises 14 residues. J gave up 8 bases and V 5 bases, and 6 bases lay outside the gene matches. From germline, CDR1 is MGHRA and CDR2 YSYEKL. CDR3 coding DNA: TGCGCCAGCAGCTTCGACAGGGGGTCCGAAAAACTGTTTTTT. Encoded protein: CASSFDRGSEKLFF.

The chain is built from TRBV3-1 and TRBJ2-2; no firm D call. CDR1 and CDR2 (germline): LGHDT, YNNKEL (reference sequence). This CDR3 is 15 amino acids long. With 2 bases removed from V and 1 base from J, the gap between germline ends came to 8 bases. The CDR3 region is CASSQTTKNTGELFF. As DNA, the CDR3 is TGTGCCAGCAGCCAAACGACAAAGAACACCGGGGAGCTGTTTTTT.

There are a few counts of this clonotype. The chain is built from TRBV20-1 and TRBJ2-2; no firm D call. CDR1 and CDR2 from the germline V gene are DFQATT and SNEGSKA (reference sequence). CDR3 length: 14 amino acids. V lost 5 bases, J lost 5 bases, and 15 bases lay in between. This CDR3 is CSASSPFATGELFF. The DNA of the CDR3 is TGCAGTGCTTCCTCCCCGTTTGCGACCGGGGAGCTGTTTTTT.

This clonotype has just a few counts. The gene calls are TRBV6-2 or TRBV6-3 and TRBJ2-5; D remains ambiguous. Trimming stripped 3 bases from V and 5 bases from J, with 4 bases between. This CDR3 has 11 amino acids. Germline CDR1 reads MNHEY; CDR2 reads SVGEGT. The CDR3 nucleotides are TGTGCCAGCAGTTATTTTGAGACCCAGTACTTC. Translating gives CASSYFETQYF.

This clonotype was observed a few times. This rearrangement joins TRBV7-2 to TRBJ2-2; TRBD1 might be the D (5 bases). Germline V gene lookup returns CDR1 SGHTA and CDR2 FQGNSA. This CDR3 region has 13 residues. V was pared by 2 bases and J by 8 bases, with 9 bases between. The CDR3 DNA follows: TGTGCCAGCAGCTTACAGGGAATTGGGGAGCTGTTTTTT. It encodes CASSLQGIGELFF.

V is TRBV5-5 and J is TRBJ2-3; TRBD2 aligns across 12 bases. Germline values: CDR1 SGHKS, CDR2 YYEKEE (reference sequence). Trimming took 3 bases from V and 4 from J; bases not matched to a gene: 3. The CDR3 spans 15 residues. CDR3 sequence (DNA): TGTGCCAGCAGCTCTAGCGGGAGGGCCCCAGATACGCAGTATTTT. This encodes CASSSSGRAPDTQYF.

The chain has TRBV7-6 and TRBJ2-5; possibly TRBD2 for D (6 bases). V lost 3 bases to trimming and J lost 2 bases, with 13 bases between them. The CDR3 runs to 15 residues. The germline V gene has CDR1 SGHVS and CDR2 FNYEAQ. CDR3 amino acids: CASSLFSGGQETQYF. Written as DNA, the CDR3 is TGTGCCAGCAGCTTGTTCTCTGGGGGGCAAGAGACCCAGTACTTC.

This clonotype was observed at least ten times. Relative to the germline gene, one junction end is altered; a read error may explain this. The chain joins TRBV20-1 to TRBJ2-7, with TRBD2 as a possible D gene (7 bases). Germline CDR1 is DFQATT and CDR2 is SNEGSKA (reference sequence). The CDR3 sequence is 11 residues long. CDR3 residues: CSARGGGSLCF. The CDR3 DNA is TGCAGTGCTCGAGGGGGGGGCTCCCTTTGTTTC.

This clonotype was observed at least ten times. The chain couples TRBV6-5 to TRBJ1-1; D ambiguous. The CDR3 has 16 residues. The V end lost 2 bases, the J end lost 2 bases, and 15 bases lay between the germline ends. Germline values: CDR1 MNHEY, CDR2 SVGAGI. CDR3 in amino acids: CASSYRVASLNTEAFF. For the CDR3, the DNA is TGTGCCAGCAGTTACAGGGTAGCTTCCCTAAACACTGAAGCTTTCTTT.

There are a few counts of this clonotype. V and J are TRBV15 and TRBJ2-7; D gene uncertain. V lost 3 bases and J lost 1, with 7 bases in between. Germline V gives CDR1 LNHNV, CDR2 YYDKDF (reference sequence). There are 13 residues in the CDR3. CDR3 sequence: CATSRDVSYEQYF. CDR3 bases: TGTGCCACCAGCAGGGACGTTTCCTACGAGCAGTACTTC.

The sample holds a few counts of this clonotype. This chain links TRBV20-1 with TRBJ1-2; D ambiguous. Germline-derived CDR1 and CDR2 are DFQATT and SNEGSKA (reference sequence). Trimming removed 5 bases at V and 0 bases at J, with 13 bases between. This CDR3 is 14 amino acids long. Here the CDR3 reads CSAPTPYTNYGYTF. CDR3 DNA: TGCAGTGCTCCTACACCCTATACTAACTATGGCTACACCTTC.

There are many counts of this clonotype. V gene TRBV18 combines with J gene TRBJ1-1, with D unresolved. CDR3 length: 14 amino acids. V was clipped by 2 bases and J by 3 bases, with 10 bases between them. Germline V CDR1 and CDR2: KGHSH, LQKENI. CDR3 DNA sequence: TGTGCCAGCTCACCAGGTTTGGCAGACACTGAAGCTTTCTTT. Translating gives CASSPGLADTEAFF.

The chain combines TRBV27 with TRBJ2-2; D is unclear. The CDR3 spans 13 residues. Trimming shortened V by 5 bases and J by 5 bases, and 9 bases separated the two germline ends. Germline V gives CDR1 MNHEY, CDR2 SMNVEV (reference sequence). CDR3 in DNA: TGTGCCAGCAGTCCAGGCCTTACCGGGGAGCTGTTTTTT. Its translation: CASSPGLTGELFF.

The genes are TRBV12-3 or TRBV12-4 and TRBJ2-7; either TRBD1 or TRBD2 may supply D (5 bases each). V was trimmed by 6 bases and J by 2 bases, leaving 11 bases between them. The CDR3 is 13 amino acids. The DNA of the CDR3 is TGTGCCAGCAGCGCAGAGGGGCCCTACGAGCAGTACTTC. Translating gives CASSAEGPYEQYF.

In nucleotides, the CDR3 is TGTGCCAGCAGTTTACCGGGACAGGGCCTACACACCGGGGAGCTGTTTTTT. Its translation: CASSLPGQGLHTGELFF. The J gene is TRBJ2-2, the V gene TRBV28; TRBD1 matches at 9 bases. The V gene end was trimmed by 2 bases and the J gene end by 3 bases; junction bases not matched to a gene: 7. This CDR3 has 17 amino acids. Germline loops: CDR1 MDHEN, CDR2 SYDVKM.